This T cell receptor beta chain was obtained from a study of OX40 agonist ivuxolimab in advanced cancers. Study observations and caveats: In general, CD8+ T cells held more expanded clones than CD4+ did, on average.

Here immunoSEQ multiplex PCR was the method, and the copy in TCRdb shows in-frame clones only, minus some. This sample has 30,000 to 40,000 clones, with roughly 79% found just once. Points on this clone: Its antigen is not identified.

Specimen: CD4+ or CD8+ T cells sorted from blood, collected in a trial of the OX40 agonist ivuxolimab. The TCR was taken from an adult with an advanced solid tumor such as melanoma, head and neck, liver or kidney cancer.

Written as DNA, the CDR3 is TGTGCCAGCAAGAGACCCACCGGGGAGCTGTTTTTT. Protein: CASKRPTGELFF. This rearrangement joins TRBV11-2 to TRBJ2-2; D uncertain. There are 12 residues in the CDR3. CDR1 is SGHAT and CDR2 is FQNNGV in the germline V gene. Trimming removed 7 bases at V and 4 bases at J, with 7 bases between. Filled out from reference TRBV11-2 and TRBJ2-2, the complete variable domain reads EAGVAQSPRYKIIEKRQSVAFWCNPISGHATLYWYQQILGQGPKLLIQFQNNGVVDDSQLPKDRFSAERLKGVDSTLKIQPAKLEDSAVYLCASKRPTGELFFGEGSRLTVL.